Detailed here is one TCR beta chain. The trim removed 4 bases at V and 12 bases at J, leaving 28 bases unmatched. CDR1 is LGHNA, CDR2 YNFKEQ, per germline. This CDR3 spans 21 amino acids. The record originates from a study of siplizumab effects on memory and regulatory T cells. Repertoires were generated with immunoSEQ multiplex PCR, while TCRdb's copy carries only in-frame clones and drops some. The table records about 120,000 clones, less than 95% of them present only once. The source of this sequence is a human donor in good health. What was sequenced was non-Treg CD4+ T cells sorted from blood. The chain is built from TRBV4-2 and TRBJ1-6; 9 positions agree with TRBD1. DNA for the CDR3: TGTGCCAGCAGCCGAGTACCGGGACAGGGTATGGGGATTAAGGCGGGGGGACCCCTCCACTTT. Its translation: CASSRVPGQGMGIKAGGPLHF.